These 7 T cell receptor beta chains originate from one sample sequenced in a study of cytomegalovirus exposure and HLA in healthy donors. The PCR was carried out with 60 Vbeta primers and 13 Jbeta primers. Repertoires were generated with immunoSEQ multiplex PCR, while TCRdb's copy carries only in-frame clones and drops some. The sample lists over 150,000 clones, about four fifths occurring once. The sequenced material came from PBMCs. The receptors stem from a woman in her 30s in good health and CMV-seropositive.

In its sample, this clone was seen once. CDR3 sequence reads: CASSPLDRSNQPQHF. The CDR3 DNA reads TGTGCCAGCAGCCCCTTGGACAGGAGCAATCAGCCCCAGCATTTT. V usage is TRBV7-8 and J usage is TRBJ1-5, with TRBD1 matching over 7 bases. The V segment lost 5 bases and the J segment 1 base; nucleotides outside the gene matches: 5. The germline V gene has CDR1 SGHVS and CDR2 FQNEAQ. This CDR3 comprises 15 residues.

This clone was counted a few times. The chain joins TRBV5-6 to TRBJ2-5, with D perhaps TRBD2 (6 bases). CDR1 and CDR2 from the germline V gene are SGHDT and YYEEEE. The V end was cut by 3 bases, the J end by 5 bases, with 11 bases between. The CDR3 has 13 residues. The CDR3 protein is CASSWRGEETQYF. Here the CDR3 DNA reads TGTGCCAGCAGCTGGAGGGGTGAGGAGACCCAGTACTTC. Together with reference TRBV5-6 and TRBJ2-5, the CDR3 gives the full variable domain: DAGVTQSPTHLIKTRGQQVTLRCSPKSGHDTVSWYQQALGQGPQFIFQYYEEEERQRGNFPDRFSGHQFPNYSSELNVNALLLGDSALYLCASSWRGEETQYFGPGTRLLVL.

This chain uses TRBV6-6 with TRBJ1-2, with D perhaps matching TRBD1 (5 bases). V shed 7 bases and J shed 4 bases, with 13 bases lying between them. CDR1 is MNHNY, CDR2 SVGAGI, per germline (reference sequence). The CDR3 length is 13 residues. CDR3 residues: CASTGGSTYGYTF. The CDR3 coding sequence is TGTGCCAGCACGGGGGGATCCACCTATGGCTACACCTTC.

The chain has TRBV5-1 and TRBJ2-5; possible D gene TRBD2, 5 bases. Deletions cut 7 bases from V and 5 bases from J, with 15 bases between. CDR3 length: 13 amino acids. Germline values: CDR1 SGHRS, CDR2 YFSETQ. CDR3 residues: CASGEDWTETQYF. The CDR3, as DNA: TGCGCCAGCGGCGAGGACTGGACGGAGACCCAGTACTTC.

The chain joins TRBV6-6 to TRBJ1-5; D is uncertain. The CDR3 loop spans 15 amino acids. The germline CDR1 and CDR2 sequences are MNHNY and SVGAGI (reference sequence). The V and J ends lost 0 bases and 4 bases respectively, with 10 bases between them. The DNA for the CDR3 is TGTGCCAGCAGTTACTCGAAACAGAGAAATCAGCCCCAGCATTTT. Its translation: CASSYSKQRNQPQHF.

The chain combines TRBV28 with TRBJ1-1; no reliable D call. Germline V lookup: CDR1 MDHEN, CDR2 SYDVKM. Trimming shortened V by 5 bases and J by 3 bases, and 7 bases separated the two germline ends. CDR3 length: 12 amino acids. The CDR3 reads CASSTTYTEAFF. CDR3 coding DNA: TGTGCCAGCAGTACAACCTACACTGAAGCTTTCTTT.

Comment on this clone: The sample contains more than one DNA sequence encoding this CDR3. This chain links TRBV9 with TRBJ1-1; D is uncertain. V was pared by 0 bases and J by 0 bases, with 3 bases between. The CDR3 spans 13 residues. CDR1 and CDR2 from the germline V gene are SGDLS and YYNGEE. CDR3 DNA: TGTGCCAGCAGCGTAGCAATGAACACTGAAGCTTTCTTT. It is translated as CASSVAMNTEAFF.